Listed below are T cell receptor beta chains from one sample, sequenced in a study of sequential checkpoint blockade in melanoma. The method was immunoSEQ multiplex PCR; TCRdb's version includes in-frame clones alone and lacks a portion of them. The sample lists around 21,000 clones, 65% to 85% occurring once. Sequences were derived from CD8+ T cells sorted from blood (inferred from file names), sampled from a patient given nivolumab and ipilimumab in sequence. All receptors come from a human donor with melanoma. Both conserved end residues are part of each CDR3. The order of the fields is D gene, V gene, clone size, J gene, CDR3 protein, CDR3 DNA. The D gene is left open where the match is weak. The size field is filled for only some rows; it gives once, few, many or a size class.

D gene: TRBD1
V gene: TRBV6-5
clone size: .
J gene: TRBJ2-5
CDR3 protein: CASRGQVVVETQYF
CDR3 DNA: TGTGCCAGCAGAGGACAGGTCGTCGTTGAGACCCAGTACTTC

D gene: TRBD1
V gene: TRBV29-1
clone size: .
J gene: TRBJ2-7
CDR3 protein: CSVEGRTGTGPEQYF
CDR3 DNA: TGCAGCGTTGAAGGGAGGACCGGGACAGGGCCCGAGCAGTACTTC

D gene: .
V gene: TRBV28
clone size: .
J gene: TRBJ1-5
CDR3 protein: CASSPEPPGRVGNQPQHF
CDR3 DNA: TGTGCCAGCAGCCCAGAGCCCCCCGGGAGGGTCGGCAATCAGCCCCAGCATTTT

D gene: TRBD1
V gene: TRBV11-2
clone size: .
J gene: TRBJ2-2
CDR3 protein: CASSLQKGQGNTGELFF
CDR3 DNA: TGTGCCAGCAGCCTTCAAAAGGGACAGGGGAACACCGGGGAGCTGTTTTTT

D gene: .
V gene: TRBV4-1
clone size: .
J gene: TRBJ2-5
CDR3 protein: CASSQERGWGETQYF
CDR3 DNA: TGCGCCAGCAGCCAAGAAAGGGGATGGGGAGAGACCCAGTACTTC

D gene: TRBD2
V gene: TRBV5-1
clone size: .
J gene: TRBJ2-7
CDR3 protein: CASSPWTSGYVYEQYF
CDR3 DNA: TGCGCCAGCAGCCCGTGGACTAGCGGGTATGTCTACGAGCAGTACTTC

D gene: TRBD2
V gene: TRBV28
clone size: few
J gene: TRBJ2-3
CDR3 protein: CASSFLAGTDTQYF
CDR3 DNA: TGTGCCAGCAGTTTCCTAGCGGGCACAGATACGCAGTATTTT

D gene: TRBD1
V gene: TRBV7-9
clone size: .
J gene: TRBJ2-7
CDR3 protein: CASSPRPGQGMNEQYF
CDR3 DNA: TGTGCCAGCAGCCCTCGACCGGGACAGGGGATGAACGAGCAGTACTTC

D gene: .
V gene: TRBV5-4
clone size: few
J gene: TRBJ2-5
CDR3 protein: CASSFGETQYF
CDR3 DNA: TGTGCCAGCAGCTTCGGAGAGACCCAGTACTTC

D gene: .
V gene: TRBV7-6
clone size: .
J gene: TRBJ1-1
CDR3 protein: CASSRGNMNTEAFF
CDR3 DNA: TGTGCCAGCTCCCGGGGGAATATGAACACTGAAGCTTTCTTT

D gene: TRBD1
V gene: TRBV7-9
clone size: .
J gene: TRBJ2-7
CDR3 protein: CASSSPGQNAWEQYF
CDR3 DNA: TGTGCCAGCAGCTCGCCGGGACAGAATGCATGGGAGCAGTACTTC

D gene: TRBD1
V gene: TRBV19
clone size: .
J gene: TRBJ2-7
CDR3 protein: CASSTNRGREQYF
CDR3 DNA: TGTGCCAGTAGTACAAACAGGGGGCGAGAGCAGTACTTC

D gene: TRBD1
V gene: TRBV13
clone size: .
J gene: TRBJ1-4
CDR3 protein: CASSRGDRGPAGGKLFF
CDR3 DNA: TGTGCCAGCAGCCGAGGGGACAGGGGCCCTGCGGGAGGAAAACTGTTTTTT

D gene: .
V gene: TRBV15
clone size: once
J gene: TRBJ2-7
CDR3 protein: CATRLRQDSYEQYF
CDR3 DNA: TGTGCCACCAGACTAAGACAGGATAGCTACGAGCAGTACTTC

D gene: TRBD1
V gene: TRBV5-6
clone size: once
J gene: TRBJ1-2
CDR3 protein: CASSFTGGQSGYTF
CDR3 DNA: TGTGCCAGCAGCTTCACAGGGGGACAGTCTGGCTACACCTTC

D gene: TRBD2
V gene: TRBV5-1
clone size: few
J gene: TRBJ2-7
CDR3 protein: CASSLGREGSYEQYF
CDR3 DNA: TGCGCCAGCAGCTTGGGGCGGGAGGGGTCCTACGAGCAGTACTTC

D gene: TRBD1
V gene: TRBV13
clone size: .
J gene: TRBJ2-7
CDR3 protein: CASSKLGTGYYEQYF
CDR3 DNA: TGTGCCAGCAGCAAATTGGGGACAGGCTACTACGAGCAGTACTTC

D gene: TRBD2
V gene: TRBV18
clone size: .
J gene: TRBJ2-3
CDR3 protein: CASSPPGLASADTQYF
CDR3 DNA: TGTGCCAGCTCACCACCGGGACTAGCATCTGCAGATACGCAGTATTTT

D gene: .
V gene: TRBV19
clone size: .
J gene: TRBJ2-1
CDR3 protein: CASSTLLAPEYNEQFF
CDR3 DNA: TGTGCCAGTAGTACATTACTAGCCCCGGAATACAATGAGCAGTTCTTC

D gene: TRBD1
V gene: TRBV27
clone size: once
J gene: TRBJ1-5
CDR3 protein: CASSGDRGSGPQHF
CDR3 DNA: TGTGCCAGCAGCGGGGACAGGGGCTCGGGCCCCCAGCATTTT

D gene: TRBD2
V gene: TRBV13
clone size: .
J gene: TRBJ2-7
CDR3 protein: CASTSGSIEEQYF
CDR3 DNA: TGTGCCAGCACGAGCGGGAGCATCGAGGAGCAGTACTTC

D gene: TRBD2
V gene: TRBV9
clone size: .
J gene: TRBJ2-2
CDR3 protein: CASSVAKTSGSRDGELFF
CDR3 DNA: TGTGCCAGCAGCGTAGCTAAAACTAGCGGGAGTCGGGACGGGGAGCTGTTTTTT

D gene: TRBD1
V gene: TRBV30
clone size: .
J gene: TRBJ2-7
CDR3 protein: CAWGRDRDTYEQYF
CDR3 DNA: TGTGCCTGGGGACGGGACAGGGACACCTACGAGCAGTACTTC

D gene: .
V gene: TRBV2
clone size: once
J gene: TRBJ2-2
CDR3 protein: CTSRGEKVWELFF
CDR3 DNA: TGTACCTCACGGGGAGAAAAAGTGTGGGAGCTGTTTTTT

D gene: TRBD2
V gene: TRBV19
clone size: .
J gene: TRBJ2-3
CDR3 protein: CASSIDLEASGTGADTQYF
CDR3 DNA: TGTGCCAGTAGTATAGATCTGGAGGCTAGCGGGACGGGCGCAGATACGCAGTATTTT

D gene: TRBD2
V gene: TRBV7-9
clone size: .
J gene: TRBJ2-2
CDR3 protein: CASSSGLAGEDTGELFF
CDR3 DNA: TGTGCCAGCAGCTCCGGACTAGCGGGAGAGGACACCGGGGAGCTGTTTTTT

D gene: TRBD1
V gene: TRBV19
clone size: .
J gene: TRBJ1-1
CDR3 protein: CASSRTTGDRSRTEAFF
CDR3 DNA: TGTGCCAGTAGCCGAACGACAGGGGATAGAAGTAGAACTGAAGCTTTCTTT

D gene: TRBD2
V gene: TRBV5-1
clone size: medium-sized
J gene: TRBJ2-7
CDR3 protein: CASSYPQRGVTYEQYF
CDR3 DNA: TGCGCCAGCAGCTATCCCCAGCGGGGGGTCACCTACGAGCAGTACTTC

D gene: .
V gene: TRBV9
clone size: .
J gene: TRBJ2-3
CDR3 protein: CASSPPPDTQYF
CDR3 DNA: TGTGCCAGCAGCCCTCCCCCAGATACGCAGTATTTT

D gene: TRBD1
V gene: TRBV2
clone size: once
J gene: TRBJ1-6
CDR3 protein: CASTTGTGVGLWNSPLHF
CDR3 DNA: TGTGCCAGCACGACCGGGACAGGGGTAGGTCTTTGGAATTCACCCCTCCACTTT

D gene: .
V gene: TRBV7-9
clone size: .
J gene: TRBJ2-3
CDR3 protein: CASSFGYGYTDTQYF
CDR3 DNA: TGTGCCAGCAGCTTCGGATACGGGTACACAGATACGCAGTATTTT

D gene: .
V gene: TRBV9
clone size: .
J gene: TRBJ1-3
CDR3 protein: CASRSSGNTIYF
CDR3 DNA: TGTGCCAGCAGGAGCTCTGGAAACACCATATATTTT

D gene: .
V gene: TRBV9
clone size: .
J gene: TRBJ1-5
CDR3 protein: CASSVADRTAPNQPQHF
CDR3 DNA: TGTGCCAGCAGCGTAGCCGACAGGACAGCCCCCAATCAGCCCCAGCATTTT

D gene: .
V gene: TRBV9
clone size: .
J gene: TRBJ1-4
CDR3 protein: CASSMGGRSEKLFF
CDR3 DNA: TGTGCCAGCAGCATGGGTGGGAGGAGTGAAAAACTGTTTTTT

D gene: TRBD1
V gene: TRBV9
clone size: .
J gene: TRBJ1-2
CDR3 protein: CASSDSSDRPHYGYTF
CDR3 DNA: TGTGCCAGCAGCGATTCCTCGGACAGGCCCCACTATGGCTACACCTTC

D gene: TRBD1
V gene: TRBV27
clone size: few
J gene: TRBJ1-6
CDR3 protein: CASSLDRVNSPLHF
CDR3 DNA: TGTGCCAGCAGTCTGGACAGGGTCAATTCACCCCTCCACTTT

D gene: .
V gene: TRBV6-4
clone size: .
J gene: TRBJ2-7
CDR3 protein: CASSDGIYRADEQYF
CDR3 DNA: TGTGCCAGCAGTGACGGAATTTACAGGGCTGACGAGCAGTACTTC

D gene: TRBD1
V gene: TRBV30
clone size: .
J gene: TRBJ2-5
CDR3 protein: CAWTLRDRGRGTQYF
CDR3 DNA: TGTGCCTGGACCCTCCGGGACAGGGGGCGGGGGACCCAGTACTTC